This section outlines one T cell receptor (beta chain) sequence together with its context. Its antigen remains unknown. Specified treatment: 15 to 20 received Ad26.COV2.S at low or high dose, single or two shots; several received placebo; per-sample allocation not given. Sampling occurred on day 63 after the first vaccine or placebo injection. Germline lookup yields CDR1 SQVTM and CDR2 ANQGSEA. CDR3 length: 12 amino acids. V shed 8 bases, J shed 5 bases, and the junction held 4 bases outside the gene matches. Sequencing used immunoSEQ multiplex PCR; TCRdb keeps in-frame clones, though not all of them. Of a few hundred thousand clones detected, 90% appear once; the ten largest clones hold approximately 4.5%. These data originate in a study of Ad26.COV2.S vaccination and SARS-CoV-2 variants. Study-wide background: The COV1001 Ad26.COV2.S trial arm included the donor. Study-wide findings and caveats: Non-spike TCR breadth did not differ much between vaccine and placebo recipients.

The gene calls are TRBV29-1 and TRBJ2-5; 11 bases are a match to TRBD1. The sequencing used peripheral blood, collected in a trial of Ad26.COV2.S vaccine versus placebo. The sequence was obtained from a person between 18 and 60 years old who received the Ad26.COV2.S COVID-19 vaccine or a placebo. Here the CDR3 reads CSTDRGHETQYF. As DNA, the CDR3 is TGCAGCACGGACAGGGGGCATGAGACCCAGTACTTC.